The rows below give T cell receptor beta chains drawn from one sample of a study of control samples from healthy donors and cancer patients. Sequencing used immunoSEQ multiplex PCR; TCRdb keeps in-frame clones, though not all of them. In the table there are 77,000 or so clones, 90% to 95% of which are singletons. The sample taken for sequencing was blood. These receptors all stem from a man aged 25-45 years in good health. The CDR3 runs from the conserved cysteine through the conserved F or W. The D gene is left open where the match is weak. Rows give clone size only sometimes, using once, few, many, or a class for an expanded clone.

length	D	size	V	J	DNA	CDR3
16	TRBD1	.	TRBV11-2	TRBJ2-3	TGTGCCAGCACCGAAAGGTGGACAGGGGTGGCAGATACGCAGTATTTT	CASTERWTGVADTQYF
12	.	.	TRBV5-4	TRBJ2-1	TGTGCCAGCAGCTTTGCGGACAATGAGCAGTTCTTC	CASSFADNEQFF
14	.	once	TRBV30	TRBJ2-7	TGTGCCTGGAGTGTACCGGGCAGTTCCTACGAGCAGTACTTC	CAWSVPGSSYEQYF
15	TRBD2	.	TRBV6-5	TRBJ2-2	TGTGCCAGCAGACGCCTAGCGGGAGAGGCCGGGGAGCTGTTTTTT	CASRRLAGEAGELFF
13	TRBD2	.	TRBV3-1/TRBV3-2	TRBJ2-1	TGTGCCAGCAGCCAAGTAGCGGGAGTTGAGCAGTTCTTC	CASSQVAGVEQFF
10	.	once	TRBV2	TRBJ1-6	TGTGCCAGCAGTGCCTCACCCCTCCACTTT	CASSASPLHF
12	.	.	TRBV29-1	TRBJ1-2	TGCAGCGTGGGGGGACGGCCTTATGGCTACACCTTC	CSVGGRPYGYTF
16	.	.	TRBV6-5	TRBJ2-3	TGTGCCAGCAGTTACTCGTTCCGGACAAACACAGATACGCAGTATTTT	CASSYSFRTNTDTQYF
17	TRBD1	.	TRBV5-4	TRBJ1-2	TGTGCCAGCAGCTTGGAAATAGGGACAGGGGGCGCGAAAGGCTACACCTTC	CASSLEIGTGGAKGYTF
15	TRBD1	.	TRBV2	TRBJ1-5	TGTGCCAGCGGTTTAGGGGACAGGGGAAATCAGCCCCAGCATTTT	CASGLGDRGNQPQHF
12	.	.	TRBV7-9	TRBJ2-7	TGTGCCAGCAGCCTCAAGGGTTACGAGCAGTACTTC	CASSLKGYEQYF
10	.	.	TRBV6-5	TRBJ2-3	TGTGCCAGCGGGGCAGATACGCAGTATTTT	CASGADTQYF
14	TRBD2	.	TRBV7-8	TRBJ2-1	TGTGCCAGCAGCTTAGGGATAGGGGCTAGCGGGAAGTTCTTC	CASSLGIGASGKFF
12	TRBD1	.	TRBV29-1	TRBJ1-2	TGCAGCGCGGGACAGTTCAACTATGGCTACACCTTC	CSAGQFNYGYTF
14	.	.	TRBV7-3	TRBJ2-1	TGTGCCAGCAGCTTAACTGGACATGGGAATGAGCAGTTCTTC	CASSLTGHGNEQFF
15	TRBD2	.	TRBV7-2	TRBJ2-5	TGTGCCAGCAGCTTCTCAGCGGGGGGACAAGAGACCCAGTACTTC	CASSFSAGGQETQYF
10	.	.	TRBV6-5	TRBJ2-7	TGTGCCAGCAGTCACGACGAGCAGTACTTC	CASSHDEQYF
13	TRBD1	.	TRBV6-5	TRBJ2-7	TGTGCCAGCAGGGTACAGGGGGCGAGAGAGCAGTACTTC	CASRVQGAREQYF